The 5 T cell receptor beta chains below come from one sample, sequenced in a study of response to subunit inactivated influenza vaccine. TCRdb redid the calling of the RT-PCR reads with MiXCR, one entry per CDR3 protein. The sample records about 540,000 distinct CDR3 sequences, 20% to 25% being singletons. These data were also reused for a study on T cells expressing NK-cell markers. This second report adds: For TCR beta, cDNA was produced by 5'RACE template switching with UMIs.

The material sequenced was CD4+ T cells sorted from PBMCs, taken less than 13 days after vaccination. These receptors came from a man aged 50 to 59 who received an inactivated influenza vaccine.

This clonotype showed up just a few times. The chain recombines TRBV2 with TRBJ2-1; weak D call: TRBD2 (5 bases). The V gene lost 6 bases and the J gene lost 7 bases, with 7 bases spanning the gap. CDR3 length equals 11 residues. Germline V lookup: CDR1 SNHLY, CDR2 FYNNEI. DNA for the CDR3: TGTGCCAGCAGGAGGACTAATGAGCAGTTCTTC. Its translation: CASRRTNEQFF.

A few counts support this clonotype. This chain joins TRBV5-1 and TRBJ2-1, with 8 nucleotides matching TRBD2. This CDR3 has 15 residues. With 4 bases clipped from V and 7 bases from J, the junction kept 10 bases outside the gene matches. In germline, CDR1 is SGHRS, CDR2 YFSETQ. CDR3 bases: TGCGCCAGCAGCCCCGGGACTAGTGTTAGGAATGAGCAGTTCTTC. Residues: CASSPGTSVRNEQFF.

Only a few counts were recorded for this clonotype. The DNA of the CDR3 is TGCGCCAGCAGCTTGGCCTTCGGACGGACCGGGGAGCTGTTTTTT. The encoded protein is CASSLAFGRTGELFF. V usage is TRBV5-1 and J usage is TRBJ2-2; D call uncertain. CDR3 length: 15 residues. V shed 0 bases and J shed 5 bases, with 11 bases lying between them. Per the germline V gene, CDR1 is SGHRS and CDR2 is YFSETQ.

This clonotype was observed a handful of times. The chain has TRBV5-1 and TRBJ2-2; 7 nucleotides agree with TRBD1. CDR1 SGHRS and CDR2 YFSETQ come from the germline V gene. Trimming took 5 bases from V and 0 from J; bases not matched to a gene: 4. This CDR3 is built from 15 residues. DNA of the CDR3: TGCGCCAGCAGACCGGACAGGACGAACACCGGGGAGCTGTTTTTT. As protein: CASRPDRTNTGELFF.

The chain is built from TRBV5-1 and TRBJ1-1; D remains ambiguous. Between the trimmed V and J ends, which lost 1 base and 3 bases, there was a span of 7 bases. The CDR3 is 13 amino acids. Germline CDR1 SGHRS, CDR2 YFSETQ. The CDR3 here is CASSLRRHTEAFF. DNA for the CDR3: TGCGCCAGCAGCTTGCGGAGACACACTGAAGCTTTCTTT.